A single sample gave rise to the 21 T cell receptor beta chains below, sequenced in a study of identical twins (dated by TCRdb to the mid-2010s). Libraries were built with 5' RACE. Sequencing instrument: Illumina HiSeq 2000. The public reads were quality trimmed at Q25 with fastp and then assembled into clones with MiXCR by TCRdb, keeping productive beta chains. Entries that share a CDR3 protein sequence are merged under the most common genes and DNA. Recorded for this sample are around 490,000 distinct CDR3 sequences; about 22% of them occurred a single time. The ten largest clones add up to about 0.5% of the sample. The same sample was also used in a study of yellow fever vaccine responses in identical twins.

The specimen was CD4+ T cells sorted from blood. The receptors here all came from a woman aged 18-29 years in good health.

The CDR3 nucleotides read TGTGCCAGCAGTTGGACCGTAGCTAATGGCTACACCTTC. Amino acid sequence: CASSWTVANGYTF. This chain uses TRBV28 with TRBJ1-2; D uncertain. CDR3 size: 13 residues. With 4 bases removed from V and 6 bases from J, the gap between germline ends came to 12 bases. CDR1 is MDHEN, CDR2 SYDVKM, per germline.

This CDR3 is CATSDSGTGLYGYTF. The CDR3, as DNA: TGTGCCACCAGTGATTCCGGGACAGGGCTCTATGGCTACACCTTC. The rearrangement uses TRBV24-1 and TRBJ1-2; 9 bases fit TRBD1. Germline CDR1 is KGHDR and CDR2 is SFDVKD. The CDR3 has 15 residues. V lost 2 bases and J lost 4; bases outside the gene matches: 4.

V gene TRBV29-1 combines with J gene TRBJ2-3; perhaps D is TRBD1 or TRBD2 (5 bases each). Trimming removed 7 bases from V and 10 bases from J, with 21 bases in between. This CDR3 contains 13 residues. The germline gives CDR1 SQVTM, CDR2 ANQGSEA. The CDR3 is CSALRDRSGAQYF. In DNA, the CDR3 is TGCAGCGCCCTACGGGACCGCTCCGGAGCGCAGTATTTT.

The genes are TRBV5-1 and TRBJ1-2; D call uncertain. The CDR3 has 15 residues. Trimming shortened V by 0 bases and J by 0 bases, and 9 bases separated the two germline ends. The germline V gene encodes CDR1 SGHRS and CDR2 YFSETQ. The CDR3 loop reads CASSLASVPNYGYTF. CDR3 in DNA: TGCGCCAGCAGCTTGGCCTCCGTACCTAACTATGGCTACACCTTC.

This clonotype is medium-sized within its sample. V gene TRBV12-3 or TRBV12-4 combines with J gene TRBJ1-1; D is uncertain. V lost 0 bases, J lost 4 bases, and 12 bases lay in between. CDR3 length equals 15 residues. CDR3 in DNA: TGTGCCAGCAGTTTAGCGGGAGTACCCGGCACTGAAGCTTTCTTT. Translation: CASSLAGVPGTEAFF.

The chain couples TRBV2 to TRBJ2-2; no definite D call. Per germline, CDR1 SNHLY and CDR2 FYNNEI. The CDR3 sequence is 13 residues long. Between the trimmed V and J ends, which lost 4 bases and 5 bases, there was a span of 8 bases. The CDR3 is CASSVYVTGELFF. CDR3 nucleotide sequence: TGTGCCAGCAGTGTGTATGTTACCGGGGAGCTGTTTTTT.

The V and J genes are TRBV20-1 and TRBJ2-1, with 15 bases matching TRBD2. Germline CDR1 reads DFQATT; CDR2 reads SNEGSKA (reference sequence). This CDR3 has 15 residues. Trimming at V came to 5 bases and at J to 4 bases, leaving 3 bases not matched to a gene. The CDR3, as DNA: TGCAGTGCTGGGGGACTAGCGGGAGGTTACAATGAGCAGTTCTTC. Protein: CSAGGLAGGYNEQFF.

The table lists this clonotype with a few counts. The chain carries TRBV5-1 and TRBJ2-1; TRBD1 aligns across 7 bases. Germline CDR1 is SGHRS and CDR2 is YFSETQ. The V segment lost 0 bases and the J segment 2 bases; nucleotides outside the gene matches: 5. The CDR3 extends over 16 amino acids. In DNA, the CDR3 is TGCGCCAGCAGCTTGGTTCAGGGGGAGACCTACAATGAGCAGTTCTTC. It encodes CASSLVQGETYNEQFF.

The chain couples TRBV18 to TRBJ1-2, with TRBD1 matching over 9 bases. The ends lost 3 bases at V and 8 bases at J; junction bases unmatched: 10. In germline, CDR1 is KGHSH, CDR2 LQKENI. There are 15 residues in the CDR3. The CDR3 sequence: CASSPRTGAPRGYTF. CDR3 nucleotide sequence: TGTGCCAGCTCACCGAGGACAGGGGCCCCGAGAGGCTACACCTTC.

This clonotype was seen only a few times. The rearrangement links TRBV29-1 to TRBJ1-5, with D maybe TRBD1 (5 bases). With 0 bases removed from V and 7 bases from J, the gap between germline ends came to 10 bases. The CDR3 has 13 amino acids. Germline V gene data show CDR1 as SQVTM and CDR2 as ANQGSEA. CDR3 DNA sequence: TGCAGCGTTGAAGAGGAAAGGGGACAGCCCCAGCATTTT. Its translation: CSVEEERGQPQHF.

The CDR3 loop reads CASSLAGGQGAISPLHF. CDR3 nucleotide sequence: TGTGCCAGCAGTTTAGCCGGGGGACAGGGGGCAATTTCACCCCTCCACTTT. The chain carries TRBV6-5 and TRBJ1-6; the match to TRBD1 covers 12 bases. J lost 9 bases, V lost 4 bases, and 10 bases had no gene match. This CDR3 comprises 17 residues. The V gene's germline CDR1 is MNHEY and CDR2 SVGAGI.

This clonotype occurred a few times. This chain connects TRBV3-1 to TRBJ2-3; TRBD2 matches at 9 bases. After removal of 4 bases from V and 3 bases from J, the junction contained 14 bases not matched to a gene. The germline gives CDR1 LGHDT, CDR2 YNNKEL (reference sequence). The CDR3 spans 18 residues. The CDR3 nucleotides are TGTGCCAGCAGCCTTACCCCTTATGGTAGCGGGAGAACAGATACGCAGTATTTT. Amino acid sequence: CASSLTPYGSGRTDTQYF.

This chain links TRBV2 with TRBJ2-3; 9 bases line up with TRBD2. V lost 2 bases, J lost 10 bases, and 10 bases stayed unmatched. Germline loops: CDR1 SNHLY, CDR2 FYNNEI. The CDR3 length is 15 residues. CDR3 residues: CASSERLAGFVAQYF. CDR3 sequence (DNA): TGTGCCAGCAGTGAACGTCTAGCGGGATTCGTTGCGCAGTATTTT.

This clonotype was seen more than once but under ten times. The chain has TRBV25-1 and TRBJ2-3; 13 bases match TRBD2. V shed 4 bases, J shed 0 bases, and the junction held 13 bases outside the gene matches. Germline CDR1 MGHDK, CDR2 SYGVNS. This CDR3 is 20 amino acids long. Written as DNA, the CDR3 is TGTGCCAGCAGTGTTCGGACTAGCGGGAGTAGACAACCTAGCACAGATACGCAGTATTTT. Translated, it gives CASSVRTSGSRQPSTDTQYF.

Only a few counts were recorded for this clonotype. The chain combines TRBV12-3 or TRBV12-4 with TRBJ1-2; TRBD1 matches 9 bases. The trim removed 5 bases at V and 4 bases at J, leaving 5 bases unmatched. This CDR3 has 14 amino acids. CDR3: CASSDRGYRYGYTF. The CDR3 coding sequence is TGTGCCAGCAGTGACAGGGGGTATCGCTATGGCTACACCTTC.

V gene TRBV5-8 combines with J gene TRBJ2-7, with TRBD1 matching 7 bases. This CDR3 has 15 residues. Looked up from germline, CDR1 is SGHTS and CDR2 is YDEGEE. V lost 4 bases to trimming and J lost 4 bases; unmatched junction nucleotides: 11. The CDR3 spells CASSTRQGKGYEQYF. CDR3 sequence (DNA): TGTGCCAGCAGCACACGACAGGGAAAAGGGTACGAGCAGTACTTC.

This clonotype turned up a few times. The rearrangement joins TRBV12-3 or TRBV12-4 to TRBJ2-6, with unresolved D. The V end was cut by 7 bases, the J end by 4 bases, with 14 bases between. This CDR3 has 15 residues. The CDR3: CASTLWVSGANVLTF. The CDR3 nucleotides are TGTGCCAGCACCTTGTGGGTTTCCGGGGCCAACGTCCTGACTTTC.

This clonotype has only a few counts. The chain joins TRBV4-1 to TRBJ2-3; D not resolved. The CDR3 runs to 15 residues. Germline V gives CDR1 MGHRA, CDR2 YSYEKL. Trimming pared 2 bases from V and 4 bases from J, leaving 13 bases between. The chain's CDR3 is CASSQPGQRPDTQYF. CDR3 in DNA: TGCGCCAGCAGCCAACCTGGGCAGCGCCCAGATACGCAGTATTTT.

This clonotype was counted between two and nine times. The V gene is TRBV4-1, the J gene TRBJ2-2; 8 bases align to TRBD1. From germline, CDR1 is MGHRA and CDR2 YSYEKL. CDR3 size: 19 residues. V was clipped by 0 bases and J by 2 bases; unmatched bases: 11. The CDR3 nucleotides are TGCGCCAGCAGCCAAGAGGGCTCGGACAGGGTTTTCAACACCGGGGAGCTGTTTTTT. It translates to CASSQEGSDRVFNTGELFF.

The J gene is TRBJ1-1, the V gene TRBV12-3 or TRBV12-4; TRBD1 is a possible D gene (6 bases). V lost 5 bases to trimming and J lost 1 base, with 8 bases between them. This CDR3 comprises 13 residues. The CDR3 DNA sequence: TGTGCCAGCAGTAAGGGGGAGAACACTGAAGCTTTCTTT. It encodes CASSKGENTEAFF.

This chain uses TRBV5-5 with TRBJ2-1, with TRBD2 matching 7 bases. V dropped 6 bases and J dropped 6; count of bases not matched to a gene: 9. This CDR3 is built from 14 residues. The V gene's germline CDR1 is SGHKS and CDR2 YYEKEE (reference sequence). In DNA form, the CDR3 reads TGTGCCAGCACCCCGGCCGGGGGGTTCAATGAGCAGTTCTTC. It specifies CASTPAGGFNEQFF.